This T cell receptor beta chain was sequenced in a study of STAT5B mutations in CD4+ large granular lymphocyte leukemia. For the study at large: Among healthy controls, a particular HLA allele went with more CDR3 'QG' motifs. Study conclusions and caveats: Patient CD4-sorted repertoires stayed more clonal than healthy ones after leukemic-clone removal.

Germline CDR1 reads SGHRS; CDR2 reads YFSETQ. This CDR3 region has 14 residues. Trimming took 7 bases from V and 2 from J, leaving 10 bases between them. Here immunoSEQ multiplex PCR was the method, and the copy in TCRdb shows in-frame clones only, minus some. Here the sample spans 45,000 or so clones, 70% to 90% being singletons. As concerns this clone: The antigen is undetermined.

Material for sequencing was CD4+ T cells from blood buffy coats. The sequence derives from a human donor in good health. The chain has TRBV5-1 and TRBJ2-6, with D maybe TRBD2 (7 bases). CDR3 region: CASGEGAGANVLTF. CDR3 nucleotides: TGCGCCAGCGGGGAGGGGGCTGGGGCCAACGTCCTGACTTTC. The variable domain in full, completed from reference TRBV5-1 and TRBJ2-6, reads KAGVTQTPRYLIKTRGQQVTLSCSPISGHRSVSWYQQTPGQGLQFLFEYFSETQRNKGNFPGRFSGRQFSNSRSEMNVSTLELGDSALYLCASGEGAGANVLTFGAGSRLTVL.